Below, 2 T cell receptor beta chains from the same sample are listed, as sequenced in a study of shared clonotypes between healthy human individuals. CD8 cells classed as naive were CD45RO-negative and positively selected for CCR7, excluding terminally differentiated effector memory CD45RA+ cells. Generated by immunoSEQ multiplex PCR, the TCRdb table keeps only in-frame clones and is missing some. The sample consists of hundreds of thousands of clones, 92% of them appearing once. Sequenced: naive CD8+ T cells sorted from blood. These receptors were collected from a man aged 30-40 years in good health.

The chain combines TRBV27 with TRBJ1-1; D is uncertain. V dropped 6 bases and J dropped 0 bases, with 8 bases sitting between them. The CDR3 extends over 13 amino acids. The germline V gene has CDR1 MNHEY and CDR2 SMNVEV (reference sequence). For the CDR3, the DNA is TGTGCCAGCAGCTCGTCGCTGAACACTGAAGCTTTCTTT. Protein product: CASSSSLNTEAFF.

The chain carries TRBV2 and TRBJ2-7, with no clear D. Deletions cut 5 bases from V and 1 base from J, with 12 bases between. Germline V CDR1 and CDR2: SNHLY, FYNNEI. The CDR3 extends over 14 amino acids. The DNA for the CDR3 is TGTGCCAGCAGTAACCGAGCTGGATCCTACGAGCAGTACTTC. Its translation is CASSNRAGSYEQYF.